Below are 24 T cell receptor beta chains sequenced from a single sample in a study of CD8+ T cells in alopecia areata (dated by TCRdb to the late 2010s). The time point label here, explained by the study, means: baseline before oral tofacitinib. Receptor amplification or capture employed the immunoSEQ multiplex PCR assay. To provide template for TCR sequencing, every sample had RNA extracted and reverse transcribed into cDNA. TCRdb obtained this table from immuneACCESS and retained in-frame rearrangements with V and J assigned. These tables miss some clones; where compared with another copy, unresolved V genes account for less than half of the shortfall, and the remainder is unexplained. This sample comprises roughly 59,000 clones, under 55% of them detected only once. The top ten clonotypes cover approximately 17% of the sample. The input for sequencing was CD8+ T cells sorted from blood, taken at week 0. Receptors were obtained from a human donor with alopecia areata.

This chain's CDR3 is CASSRSPKTGRYNEQFF. CDR3 DNA: TGTGCCAGCAGTCGTAGTCCTAAGACAGGACGATACAATGAGCAGTTCTTC. The chain uses TRBV2 and TRBJ2-1; D is perhaps TRBD1 (6 bases). Germline assignment: CDR1 SNHLY and CDR2 FYNNEI. The ends were cut back, 5 bases at V and 4 bases at J, with 21 bases in the middle. The CDR3 contains 17 residues.

A note on this clone: An end of the junction does not agree with germline; a read error may underlie this. The chain uses TRBV11-2 and TRBJ2-5, with D hard to call. Germline lookup yields CDR1 SGHAT and CDR2 FQNNGV. CDR3 size: 14 residues. The DNA of the CDR3 is TGTGCCAGCAGCTTAGCACCGTACCAGGAGACCCAGTACTTC. It codes for CASSLAPYQETQYF.

This sequence joins TRBV30 and TRBJ2-7; 9 bases align to TRBD1. V lost 7 bases, J lost 3 bases, and 7 bases stayed unmatched. Germline V gene lookup returns CDR1 GTSNPN and CDR2 SVGIG (reference sequence). The CDR3 runs to 13 residues. The CDR3 protein is CASASGQGYEQYF. As DNA, the CDR3 is TGTGCCTCAGCTTCGGGACAGGGCTACGAGCAGTACTTC.

The chain is built from TRBV30 and TRBJ2-7; no reliable D call. In germline, CDR1 is GTSNPN, CDR2 SVGIG (reference sequence). The CDR3 runs to 13 residues. V lost 4 bases and J lost 3, with 13 bases in between. CDR3 in amino acids: CAWKEAGYYEQYF. CDR3 nucleotides: TGTGCCTGGAAAGAGGCAGGCTACTACGAGCAGTACTTC. The full variable domain, with the rest looked up from reference TRBV30 and TRBJ2-7, is SQTIHQWPATLVQPVGSPLSLECTVEGTSNPNLYWYRQAAGRGLQLLFYSVGIGQISSEVPQNLSASRPQDRQFILSSKKLLLSDSGFYLCAWKEAGYYEQYFGPGTRLTVT.

The sample holds a few counts of this clone. This chain joins TRBV6-1 and TRBJ1-1; D unresolved. CDR3 length: 11 residues. CDR1 and CDR2 from the germline V gene are MNHNS and SASEGT. V dropped 7 bases and J dropped 7 bases, with 10 bases sitting between them. CDR3 region: CASITRVEAFF. The CDR3 coding sequence is TGTGCCAGCATCACGCGGGTTGAAGCTTTCTTT.

The V and J genes are TRBV29-1 and TRBJ2-7; D is perhaps TRBD1 (6 bases). The CDR3 totals 14 residues. Between the trimmed V and J ends, which lost 0 bases and 1 base, there was a span of 10 bases. CDR1 and CDR2 (germline): SQVTM, ANQGSEA. The CDR3 region has the DNA TGCAGCGTTGAAGATGAGGGGGAATCCTACGAGCAGTACTTC. Its protein product is CSVEDEGESYEQYF.

The chain combines TRBV27 with TRBJ2-4; 7 bases agree with TRBD1. Trimming cost V 4 bases and J 2 bases; bases outside gene matches: 5. Germline V gene sequence: CDR1 MNHEY, CDR2 SMNVEV (reference sequence). This CDR3 contains 15 residues. The CDR3 DNA is TGTGCCAGCAGTTGGTTGACAGGGACCAAAAACATTCAGTACTTC. It translates to CASSWLTGTKNIQYF.

V gene TRBV29-1 combines with J gene TRBJ1-2; 9 bases are shared with TRBD1. V lost 2 bases and J lost 6; bases outside the gene matches: 4. In germline, CDR1 is SQVTM, CDR2 ANQGSEA. CDR3 size: 13 residues. CDR3 sequence reads: CSVEWDREHGYTF. The CDR3 DNA reads as TGCAGCGTTGAATGGGACAGGGAACATGGCTACACCTTC. The full variable domain, with the rest looked up from reference TRBV29-1 and TRBJ1-2, is SAVISQKPSRDICQRGTSLTIQCQVDSQVTMMFWYRQQPGQSLTLIATANQGSEATYESGFVIDKFPISRPNLTFSTLTVSNMSPEDSSIYLCSVEWDREHGYTFGSGTRLTVV.

The CDR3 sequence: CASSVGGAAAGELFF. CDR3 nucleotide sequence: TGTGCCAGCAGCGTAGGAGGGGCGGCGGCCGGGGAGCTGTTTTTT. The rearrangement joins TRBV9 to TRBJ2-2; perhaps D is TRBD1 or TRBD2 (5 bases each). The CDR3 consists of 15 residues. V lost 0 bases to trimming and J lost 6 bases, with 12 bases between them. Per the germline V gene, CDR1 is SGDLS and CDR2 is YYNGEE.

The chain links TRBV13 to TRBJ2-7; D is tentatively TRBD1 or TRBD2 (9 bases each). There are 17 residues in the CDR3. Trimming took off 5 bases at V and 7 bases at J, with 27 bases between the two ends. The germline CDR1 and CDR2 sequences are PRHDT and FYEKMQ (reference sequence). The CDR3 coding sequence is TGTGCCAGCAGCATCGGGACAGGGCTAGCGGGGCCAGGAGAGCAGTACTTC. Its protein is CASSIGTGLAGPGEQYF.

This clone was observed a handful of times. The V call is TRBV29-1, the J call TRBJ2-1, with D perhaps matching TRBD1 or TRBD2 (5 bases each). In germline, CDR1 is SQVTM, CDR2 ANQGSEA. Trimming shortened V by 8 bases and J by 10 bases, and 21 bases separated the two germline ends. This CDR3 contains 13 residues. CDR3 DNA: TGCAGCCCCGGAATCGTCTCAGAGGGGGAGCAGTTCTTC. Its protein is CSPGIVSEGEQFF.

The V and J genes are TRBV11-2 and TRBJ2-5; TRBD2 matches at 7 bases. The end of the DNA is better explained by TRBJ2-7, so the J call may be wrong. Germline-derived CDR1 and CDR2 are SGHAT and FQNNGV. CDR3 length: 15 residues. CDR3 bases: TGTGCCAGCAGCCCCCAGGGCGGGAGAAACTACGAGCAGTACTTC. Its protein is CASSPQGGRNYEQYF.

Notes on this clone: The same CDR3 also results from other DNA sequences found in this sample. The chain is built from TRBV5-1 and TRBJ1-1; D is undetermined. This CDR3 spans 13 amino acids. V lost 2 bases and J 4 bases, leaving 9 bases between the germline ends. Per germline, CDR1 SGHRS and CDR2 YFSETQ. As DNA, the CDR3 is TGCGCCAGCAGCTTAGGGTACGGCACTGAAGCTTTCTTT. Its protein product is CASSLGYGTEAFF.

This clone has a handful of counts. The chain is built from TRBV6-5 and TRBJ2-1; 9 bases line up with TRBD2. V was pared by 6 bases and J by 9 bases, with 9 bases of the junction left unmatched. Germline V lookup: CDR1 MNHEY, CDR2 SVGAGI. The CDR3 is 14 amino acids. The CDR3 nucleotides are TGTGCCAGCAGGCCCGGGACTAGCCTGGTTGAGCAGTTCTTC. Its protein is CASRPGTSLVEQFF.

The chain joins TRBV2 to TRBJ2-1, with 9 bases that match TRBD2. Germline V gene sequence: CDR1 SNHLY, CDR2 FYNNEI. The CDR3 extends over 14 amino acids. The trim removed 3 bases at V and 7 bases at J, leaving 4 bases unmatched. CDR3: CASSELAGENEQFF. The CDR3 DNA reads as TGTGCCAGCAGTGAGTTAGCGGGAGAAAATGAGCAGTTCTTC.

This clone was detected once. The V and J genes are TRBV9 and TRBJ2-7; D is possibly TRBD1 or TRBD2 (5 bases each). V lost 0 bases, J lost 0 bases, and 13 bases lay in between. Germline V gives CDR1 SGDLS, CDR2 YYNGEE. The CDR3 spans 16 residues. DNA for the CDR3: TGTGCCAGCAGCGTAGATCGGGACGGTTTCTCCTACGAGCAGTACTTC. It is translated as CASSVDRDGFSYEQYF. Drawing the rest from reference TRBV9 and TRBJ2-7, the complete variable domain is DSGVTQTPKHLITATGQRVTLRCSPRSGDLSVYWYQQSLDQGLQFLIQYYNGEERAKGNILERFSAQQFPDLHSELNLSSLELGDSALYFCASSVDRDGFSYEQYFGPGTRLTVT.

This chain links TRBV18 with TRBJ2-6; 12 nucleotides line up with TRBD2. Germline CDR1 reads KGHSH; CDR2 reads LQKENI. The CDR3 runs to 18 residues. V trimming: 3 bases; J trimming: 2 bases; junction bases outside the gene matches: 5. Here the CDR3 reads CASSPLGLAGTGANVLTF. The CDR3 DNA reads as TGTGCCAGCTCACCGCTAGGACTAGCGGGAACTGGGGCCAACGTCCTGACTTTC.

The V and J genes are TRBV27 and TRBJ2-7; 8 bases match TRBD1. The CDR3 consists of 14 residues. The J segment lost 5 bases and the V segment lost 4 bases, leaving 7 bases of the junction unmatched. Per germline, CDR1 MNHEY and CDR2 SMNVEV (reference sequence). CDR3 residues: CASSSGTGGNEQYF. The CDR3 DNA follows: TGTGCCAGCAGTTCCGGGACAGGAGGAAACGAGCAGTACTTC.

The V gene is TRBV14, the J gene TRBJ2-5, with D possibly TRBD2 on 6 matching bases. CDR3 length: 18 amino acids. Trimming shortened V by 4 bases and J by 1 base, and 22 bases separated the two germline ends. The V gene's germline CDR1 is SGHDN and CDR2 FVKESK. The CDR3 spells CASSPFAGRTIIQETQYF. CDR3 DNA sequence: TGTGCCAGCAGCCCCTTTGCGGGCCGGACTATCATCCAAGAGACCCAGTACTTC.

The V gene is TRBV14, the J gene TRBJ1-1, with TRBD1 as a possible D gene (5 bases). Per the germline V gene, CDR1 is SGHDN and CDR2 is FVKESK. V lost 1 base and J lost 5, with 11 bases in between. The CDR3 covers 14 residues. The CDR3 DNA reads as TGTGCCAGCAGCCAAGGGGGCTACGTAACTGAAGCTTTCTTT. Encoded protein: CASSQGGYVTEAFF. The entire variable domain, with the rest obtained from reference TRBV14 and TRBJ1-1, is as follows: EAGVTQFPSHSVIEKGQTVTLRCDPISGHDNLYWYRRVMGKEIKFLLHFVKESKQDESGMPNNRFLAERTGGTYSTLKVQPAELEDSGVYFCASSQGGYVTEAFFGQGTRLTVV.

This clone was seen many times. The rearrangement links TRBV9 to TRBJ1-3; a weak D match, TRBD1 (5 bases). Germline CDR1 SGDLS, CDR2 YYNGEE. V lost 0 bases, J lost 2 bases, and 9 bases lay in between. This CDR3 contains 15 residues. CDR3 protein: CASSVEETAGNTIYF. DNA of the CDR3: TGTGCCAGCAGCGTAGAGGAGACAGCTGGAAACACCATATATTTT.

The chain recombines TRBV7-9 with TRBJ2-3, with D possibly matching TRBD2 (5 bases). V shed 1 base and J shed 4 bases, with 12 bases lying between them. Germline V CDR1 and CDR2: SEHNR, FQNEAQ (reference sequence). This CDR3 spans 15 amino acids. The chain's CDR3 is CASSLGLGVPDTQYF. CDR3 DNA sequence: TGTGCCAGCAGCTTAGGGCTGGGAGTACCAGATACGCAGTATTTT.

The V call is TRBV7-9, the J call TRBJ2-2; 10 nucleotides match TRBD1. With 5 bases clipped from V and 3 bases from J, the junction kept 3 bases outside the gene matches. The germline V gene encodes CDR1 SEHNR and CDR2 FQNEAQ (reference sequence). The CDR3 has 15 amino acids. The CDR3 DNA reads as TGTGCCAGCAGCCATGGACAGGGGGACACCGGGGAGCTGTTTTTT. Its protein product is CASSHGQGDTGELFF.

This clone was observed once. The V and J genes are TRBV5-6 and TRBJ1-2; no firm D call. CDR1 SGHDT and CDR2 YYEEEE come from the germline V gene. The CDR3 spans 15 residues. V dropped 0 bases and J dropped 1 base, with 10 bases sitting between them. The CDR3 loop reads CASSLDRRDNYGYTF. For the CDR3, the DNA is TGTGCCAGCAGCTTGGACCGTCGAGATAACTATGGCTACACCTTC.